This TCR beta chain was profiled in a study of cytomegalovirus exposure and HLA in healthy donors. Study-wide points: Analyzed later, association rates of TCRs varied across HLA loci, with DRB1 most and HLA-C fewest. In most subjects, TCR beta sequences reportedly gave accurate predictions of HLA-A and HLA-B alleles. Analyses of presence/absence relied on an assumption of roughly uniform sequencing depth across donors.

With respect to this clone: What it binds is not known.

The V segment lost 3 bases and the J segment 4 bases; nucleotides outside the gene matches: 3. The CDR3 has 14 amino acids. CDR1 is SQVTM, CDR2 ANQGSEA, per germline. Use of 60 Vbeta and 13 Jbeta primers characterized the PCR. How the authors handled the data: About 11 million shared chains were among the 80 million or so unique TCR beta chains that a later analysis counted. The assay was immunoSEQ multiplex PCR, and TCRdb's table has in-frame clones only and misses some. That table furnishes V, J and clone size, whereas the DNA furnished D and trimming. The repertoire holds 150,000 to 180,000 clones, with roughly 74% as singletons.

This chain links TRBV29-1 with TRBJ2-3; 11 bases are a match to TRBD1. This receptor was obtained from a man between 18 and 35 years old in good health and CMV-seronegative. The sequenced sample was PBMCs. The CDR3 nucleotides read TGCAGCGTTGATCGGGACAGGGGGGCAGATACGCAGTATTTT. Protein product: CSVDRDRGADTQYF.